This TCR beta chain was identified during a study of blood T cell repertoires in COVID-19. Study overall: COVID-19 samples collected from the United States, Italy and Spain covered acute and convalescent phases. Nucleic acid was either cDNA or gDNA, and it came from T cells, B-cell-depleted T cells, or PBMCs.

In the original processing: Estimation of nucleated cell counts relied on the amplification of reference gene primers. The method was immunoSEQ multiplex PCR; TCRdb's version includes in-frame clones alone and lacks a portion of them. That table gives V, J and clone size, and the DNA gave D and trimming. This sample has around 100,000 clones; 75% to 90% occur once, and the top ten carry about 1.8%. This clone was seen only once. With 10 bases clipped from V and 7 bases from J, the junction kept 14 bases outside the gene matches. The CDR3 has 15 amino acids. Per the germline V gene, CDR1 is MDHEN and CDR2 is SYDVKM.

Material for sequencing was peripheral blood. This chain uses TRBV28 with TRBJ2-7, with TRBD1 matching over 12 bases. The clonotype comes from a woman in her sixties or seventies with active or convalescent COVID-19. CDR3 protein: CATEMGGTGGGEQYF. CDR3 coding DNA: TGTGCCACGGAAATGGGCGGGACAGGGGGCGGAGAGCAGTACTTC. Full variable domain (remainder filled in from reference TRBV28 and TRBJ2-7): DVKVTQSSRYLVKRTGEKVFLECVQDMDHENMFWYRQDPGLGLRLIYFSYDVKMKEKGDIPEGYSVSREKKERFSLILESASTNQTSMYLCATEMGGTGGGEQYFGPGTRLTVT.